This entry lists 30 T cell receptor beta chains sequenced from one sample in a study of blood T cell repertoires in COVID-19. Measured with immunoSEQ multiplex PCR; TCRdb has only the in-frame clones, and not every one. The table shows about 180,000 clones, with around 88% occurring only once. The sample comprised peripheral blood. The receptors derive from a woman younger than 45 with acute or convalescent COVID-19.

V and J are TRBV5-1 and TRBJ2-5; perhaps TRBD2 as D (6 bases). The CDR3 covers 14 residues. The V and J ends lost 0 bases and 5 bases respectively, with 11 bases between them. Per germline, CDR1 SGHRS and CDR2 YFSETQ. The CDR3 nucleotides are TGCGCCAGCAGCTTGGATCCTAGCGAGGAGACCCAGTACTTC. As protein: CASSLDPSEETQYF.

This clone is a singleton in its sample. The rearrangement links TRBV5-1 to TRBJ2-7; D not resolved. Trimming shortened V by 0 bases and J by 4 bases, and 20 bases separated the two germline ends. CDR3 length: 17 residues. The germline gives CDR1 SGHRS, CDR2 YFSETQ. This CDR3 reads CASSLVVGNYGLYEQYF. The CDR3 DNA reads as TGCGCCAGCAGCTTGGTAGTGGGCAATTACGGATTATACGAGCAGTACTTC.

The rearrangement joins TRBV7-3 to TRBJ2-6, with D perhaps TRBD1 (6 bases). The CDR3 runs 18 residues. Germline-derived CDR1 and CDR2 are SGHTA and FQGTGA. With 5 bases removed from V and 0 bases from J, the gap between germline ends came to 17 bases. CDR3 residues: CASSRFRDTFSGANVLTF. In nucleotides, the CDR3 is TGTGCCAGCAGCCGTTTCCGGGACACCTTCTCTGGGGCCAACGTCCTGACTTTC.

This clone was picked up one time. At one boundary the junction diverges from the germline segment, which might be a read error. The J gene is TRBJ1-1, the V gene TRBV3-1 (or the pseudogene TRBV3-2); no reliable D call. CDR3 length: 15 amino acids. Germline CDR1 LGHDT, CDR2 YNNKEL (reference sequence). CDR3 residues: CASSSIPSSNSEAFF. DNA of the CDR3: TGTGCCAGCAGCTCGATCCCCTCATCAAACAGTGAAGCTTTCTTT.

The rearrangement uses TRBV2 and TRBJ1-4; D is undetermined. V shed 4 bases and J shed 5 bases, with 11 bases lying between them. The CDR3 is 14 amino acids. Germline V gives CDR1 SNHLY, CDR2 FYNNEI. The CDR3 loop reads CASSVLAPNEKLFF. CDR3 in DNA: TGTGCCAGCAGTGTGTTGGCCCCGAATGAAAAACTGTTTTTT. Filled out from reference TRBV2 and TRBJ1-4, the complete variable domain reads EPEVTQTPSHQVTQMGQEVILRCVPISNHLYFYWYRQILGQKVEFLVSFYNNEISEKSEIFDDQFSVERPDGSNFTLKIRSTKLEDSAMYFCASSVLAPNEKLFFGSGTQLSVL.

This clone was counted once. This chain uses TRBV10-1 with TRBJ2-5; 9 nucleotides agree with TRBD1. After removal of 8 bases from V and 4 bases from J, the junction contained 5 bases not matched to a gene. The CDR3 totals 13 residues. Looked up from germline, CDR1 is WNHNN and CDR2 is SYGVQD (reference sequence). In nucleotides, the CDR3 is TGCGCCAGCTCACAGGGGGCAGGAGAGACCCAGTACTTC. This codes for CASSQGAGETQYF.

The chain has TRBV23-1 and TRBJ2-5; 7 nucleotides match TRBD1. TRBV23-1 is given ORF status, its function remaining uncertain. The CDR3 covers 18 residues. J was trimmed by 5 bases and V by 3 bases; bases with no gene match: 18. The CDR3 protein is CASSHFPRDRFVGETQYF. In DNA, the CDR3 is TGCGCCAGCAGTCACTTTCCTAGGGACAGATTCGTCGGGGAGACCCAGTACTTC.

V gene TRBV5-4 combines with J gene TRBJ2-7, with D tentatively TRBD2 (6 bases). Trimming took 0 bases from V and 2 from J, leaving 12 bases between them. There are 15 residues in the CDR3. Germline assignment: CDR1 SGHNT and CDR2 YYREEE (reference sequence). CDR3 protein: CASSLGGGNAYEQYF. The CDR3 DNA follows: TGTGCCAGCAGCTTGGGTGGAGGGAACGCCTACGAGCAGTACTTC.

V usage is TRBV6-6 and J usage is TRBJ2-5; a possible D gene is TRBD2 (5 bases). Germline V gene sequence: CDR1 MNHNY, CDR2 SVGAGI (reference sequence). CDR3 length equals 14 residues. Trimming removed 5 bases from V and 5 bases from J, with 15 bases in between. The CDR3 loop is CASSPFGVVETQYF. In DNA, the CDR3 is TGTGCCAGCAGTCCCTTCGGGGTCGTGGAGACCCAGTACTTC.

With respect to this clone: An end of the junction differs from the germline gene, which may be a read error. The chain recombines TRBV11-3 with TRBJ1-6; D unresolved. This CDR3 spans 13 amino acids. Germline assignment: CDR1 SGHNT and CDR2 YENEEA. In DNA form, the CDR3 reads TGTGCCAGCAGCTTACAGGTCGGATCTCTCCCTACTTTC. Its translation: CASSLQVGSLPTF.

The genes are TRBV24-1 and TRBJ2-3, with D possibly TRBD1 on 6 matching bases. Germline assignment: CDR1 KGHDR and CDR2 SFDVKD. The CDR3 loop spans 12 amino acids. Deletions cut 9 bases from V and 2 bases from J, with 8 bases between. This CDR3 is CATGTLTDTQYF. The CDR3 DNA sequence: TGTGCCACCGGGACACTCACAGATACGCAGTATTTT.

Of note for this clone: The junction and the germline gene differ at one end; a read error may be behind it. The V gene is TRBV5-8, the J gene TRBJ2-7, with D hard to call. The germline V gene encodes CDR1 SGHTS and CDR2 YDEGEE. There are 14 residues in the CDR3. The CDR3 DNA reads TGTGCCAGCCGCTTAAGAACGGGCTCCTACGAGCAGTACTTC. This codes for CASRLRTGSYEQYF.

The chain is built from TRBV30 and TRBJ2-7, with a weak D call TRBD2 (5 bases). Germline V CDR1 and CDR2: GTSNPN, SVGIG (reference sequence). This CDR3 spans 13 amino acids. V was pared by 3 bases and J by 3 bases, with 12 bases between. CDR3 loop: CAWRERARYEQYF. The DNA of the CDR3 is TGTGCCTGGAGAGAGAGGGCTCGCTACGAGCAGTACTTC.

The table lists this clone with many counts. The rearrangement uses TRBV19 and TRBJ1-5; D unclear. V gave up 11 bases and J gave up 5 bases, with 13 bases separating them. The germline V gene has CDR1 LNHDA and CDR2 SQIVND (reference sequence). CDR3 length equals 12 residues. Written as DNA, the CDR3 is TGTGCCCGCGGGGAAAGGGATCAGCCCCAGCATTTT. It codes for CARGERDQPQHF.

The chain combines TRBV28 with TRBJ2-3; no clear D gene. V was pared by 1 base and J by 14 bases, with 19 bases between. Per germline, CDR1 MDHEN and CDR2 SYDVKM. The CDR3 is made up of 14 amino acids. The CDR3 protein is CASSLSAARNARYF. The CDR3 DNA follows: TGTGCCAGCAGTTTATCCGCTGCTAGGAATGCAAGGTATTTT.

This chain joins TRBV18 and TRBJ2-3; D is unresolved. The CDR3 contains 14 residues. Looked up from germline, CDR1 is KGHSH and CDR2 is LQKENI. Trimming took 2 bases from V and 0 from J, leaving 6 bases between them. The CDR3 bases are TGTGCCAGCTCACCAGACTTCAGCACAGATACGCAGTATTTT. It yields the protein CASSPDFSTDTQYF.

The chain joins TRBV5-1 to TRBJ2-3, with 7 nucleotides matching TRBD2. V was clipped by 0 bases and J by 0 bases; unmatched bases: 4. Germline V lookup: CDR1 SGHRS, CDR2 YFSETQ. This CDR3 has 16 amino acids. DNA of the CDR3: TGCGCCAGCAGCTTGGCCGGGACTACTAGCACAGATACGCAGTATTTT. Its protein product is CASSLAGTTSTDTQYF.

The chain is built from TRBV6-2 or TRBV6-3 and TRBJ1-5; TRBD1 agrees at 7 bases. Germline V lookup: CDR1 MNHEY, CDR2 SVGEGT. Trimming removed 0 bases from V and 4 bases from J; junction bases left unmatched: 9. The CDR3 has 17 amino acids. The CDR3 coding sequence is TGTGCCAGCAGTTACTCACTATCGACAGGGTCAAATCAGCCCCAGCATTTT. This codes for CASSYSLSTGSNQPQHF.

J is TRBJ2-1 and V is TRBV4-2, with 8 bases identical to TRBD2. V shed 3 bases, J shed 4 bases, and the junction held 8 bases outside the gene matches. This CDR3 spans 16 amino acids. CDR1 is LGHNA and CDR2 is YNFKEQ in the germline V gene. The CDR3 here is CASSQFSGKVYNEQFF. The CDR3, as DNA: TGTGCCAGCAGCCAGTTTAGCGGGAAGGTATACAATGAGCAGTTCTTC.

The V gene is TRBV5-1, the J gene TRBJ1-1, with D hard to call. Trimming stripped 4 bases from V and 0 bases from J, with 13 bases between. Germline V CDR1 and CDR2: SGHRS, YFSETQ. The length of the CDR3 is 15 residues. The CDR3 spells CASSRDMMMNTEAFF. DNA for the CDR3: TGCGCCAGCAGCCGAGATATGATGATGAACACTGAAGCTTTCTTT.

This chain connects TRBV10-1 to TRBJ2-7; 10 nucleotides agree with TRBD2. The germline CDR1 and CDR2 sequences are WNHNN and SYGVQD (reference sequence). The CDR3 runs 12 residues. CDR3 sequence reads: CDSSGRFYEQYF. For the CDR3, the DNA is TGCGACAGTAGCGGGAGGTTTTACGAGCAGTACTTC.

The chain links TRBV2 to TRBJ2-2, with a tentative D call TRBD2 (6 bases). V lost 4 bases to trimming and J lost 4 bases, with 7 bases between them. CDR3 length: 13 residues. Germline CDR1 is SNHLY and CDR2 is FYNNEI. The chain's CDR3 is CASSVGGTGELFF. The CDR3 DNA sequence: TGTGCCAGCAGTGTGGGGGGCACCGGGGAGCTGTTTTTT.

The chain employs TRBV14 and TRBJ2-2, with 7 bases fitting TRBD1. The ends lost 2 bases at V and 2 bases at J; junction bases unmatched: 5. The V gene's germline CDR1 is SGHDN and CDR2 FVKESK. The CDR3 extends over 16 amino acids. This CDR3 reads CASSQLDRINTGELFF. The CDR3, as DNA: TGTGCCAGCAGCCAACTGGACAGGATCAACACCGGGGAGCTGTTTTTT.

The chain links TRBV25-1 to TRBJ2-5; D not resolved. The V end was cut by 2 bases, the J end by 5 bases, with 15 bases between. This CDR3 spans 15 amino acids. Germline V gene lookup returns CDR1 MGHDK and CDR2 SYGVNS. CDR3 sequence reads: CASSEPPPGLETQYF. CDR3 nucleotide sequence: TGTGCCAGCAGTGAACCCCCGCCAGGTTTGGAGACCCAGTACTTC.

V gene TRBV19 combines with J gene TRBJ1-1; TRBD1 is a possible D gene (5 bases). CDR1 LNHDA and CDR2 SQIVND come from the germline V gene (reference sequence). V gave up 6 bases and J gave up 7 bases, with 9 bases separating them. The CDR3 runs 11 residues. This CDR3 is CASRRGGEAFF. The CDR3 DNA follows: TGTGCCAGTAGAAGGGGCGGTGAAGCTTTCTTT.

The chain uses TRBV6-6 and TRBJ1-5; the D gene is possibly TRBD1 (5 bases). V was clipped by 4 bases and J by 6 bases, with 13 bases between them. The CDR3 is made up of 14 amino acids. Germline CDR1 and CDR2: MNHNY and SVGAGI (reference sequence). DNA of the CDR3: TGTGCCAGCAGTTCTCATCAGGGATTTCAGCCCCAGCATTTT. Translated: CASSSHQGFQPQHF.

The DNA of the CDR3 is TGTGCCAGCAGTTTCCCCGATTGGGACAGGGGGGACTATGGCTACACCTTC. Translation gives CASSFPDWDRGDYGYTF. The rearrangement uses TRBV28 and TRBJ1-2, with 11 bases fitting TRBD1. After removal of 3 bases from V and 3 bases from J, the junction contained 9 bases not matched to a gene. The CDR3 is made up of 17 amino acids. The germline V gene encodes CDR1 MDHEN and CDR2 SYDVKM.

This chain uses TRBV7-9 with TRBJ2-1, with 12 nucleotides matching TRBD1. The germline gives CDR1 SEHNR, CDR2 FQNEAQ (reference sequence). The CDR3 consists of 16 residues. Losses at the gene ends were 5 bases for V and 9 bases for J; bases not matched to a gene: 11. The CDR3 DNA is TGTGCCAGCAGCCTGTCGGGACAGGGGGCACTAGGTGAGCAGTTCTTC. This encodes CASSLSGQGALGEQFF. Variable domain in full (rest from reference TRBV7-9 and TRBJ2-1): DTGVSQNPRHKITKRGQNVTFRCDPISEHNRLYWYRQTLGQGPEFLTYFQNEAQLEKSRLLSDRFSAERPKGSFSTLEIQRTEQGDSAMYLCASSLSGQGALGEQFFGPGTRLTVL.

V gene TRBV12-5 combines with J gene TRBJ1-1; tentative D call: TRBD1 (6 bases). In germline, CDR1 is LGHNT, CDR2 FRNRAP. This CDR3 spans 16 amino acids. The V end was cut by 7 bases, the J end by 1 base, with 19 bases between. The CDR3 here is CASALQGKGPNTEAFF. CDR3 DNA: TGTGCTAGTGCGCTACAGGGAAAGGGGCCGAACACTGAAGCTTTCTTT.

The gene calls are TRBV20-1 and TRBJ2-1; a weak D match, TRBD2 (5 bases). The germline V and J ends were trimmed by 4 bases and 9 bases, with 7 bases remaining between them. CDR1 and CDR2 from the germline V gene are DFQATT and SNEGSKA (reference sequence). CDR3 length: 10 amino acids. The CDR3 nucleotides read TGCAGTGCTAAACTAGTTGAGCAGTTCTTC. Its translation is CSAKLVEQFF.